The present T cell receptor beta chain was sequenced within a study of blood T cells in healthy people across ages. The CDR3 is made up of 16 amino acids. Between the trimmed V and J ends, which lost 0 bases and 5 bases, there was a span of 14 bases. Germline CDR1 and CDR2: SGHRS and YFSETQ. Next came a second PCR, run for about 6 to 12 cycles, which used a sample-barcoded 5' primer along with a J-beta primer mix. TCRdb re-analysed the 5' RACE reads in MiXCR, keeping a single row per CDR3 protein. Of 2 million or so distinct CDR3 sequences listed, about 49% were seen once; the top ten hold 2% to 2.5%.

V gene TRBV5-1 combines with J gene TRBJ1-4, with D possibly matching TRBD1 (6 bases). Sequenced material: blood. The source of this sequence is a woman aged 35 to 49 in good health. The CDR3 nucleotides are TGCGCCAGCAGCTTGGCCACAGGGCCGCTAAATGAAAAACTGTTTTTT. Its protein is CASSLATGPLNEKLFF.